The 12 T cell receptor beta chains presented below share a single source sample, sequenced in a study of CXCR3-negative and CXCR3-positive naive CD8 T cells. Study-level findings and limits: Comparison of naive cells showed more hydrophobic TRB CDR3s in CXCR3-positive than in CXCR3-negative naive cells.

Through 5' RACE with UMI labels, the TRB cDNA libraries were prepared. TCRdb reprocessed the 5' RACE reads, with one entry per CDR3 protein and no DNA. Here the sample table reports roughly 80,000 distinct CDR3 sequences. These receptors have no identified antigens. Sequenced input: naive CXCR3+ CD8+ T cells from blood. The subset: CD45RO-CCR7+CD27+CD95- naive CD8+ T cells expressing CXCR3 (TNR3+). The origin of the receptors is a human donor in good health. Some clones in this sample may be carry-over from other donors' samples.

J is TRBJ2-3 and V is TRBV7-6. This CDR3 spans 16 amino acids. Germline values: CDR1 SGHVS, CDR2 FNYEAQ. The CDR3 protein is CASSPYEGSSTDTQYF.

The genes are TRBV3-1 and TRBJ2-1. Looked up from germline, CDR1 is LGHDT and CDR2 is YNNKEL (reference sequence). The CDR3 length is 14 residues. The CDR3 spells CASSQGVSAVFRPF.

The CDR3 sequence is CSVGGTGPNEQFF. The chain has TRBV29-1 and TRBJ2-1; TCRdb's D call, TRBD1, is unchecked because there is no DNA. The CDR3 has 13 amino acids. Germline-derived CDR1 and CDR2 are SQVTM and ANQGSEA.

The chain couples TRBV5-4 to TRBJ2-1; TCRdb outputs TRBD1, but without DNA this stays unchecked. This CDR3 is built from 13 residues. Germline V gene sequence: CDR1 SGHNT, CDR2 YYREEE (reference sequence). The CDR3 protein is CASSFLGRNEQFF.

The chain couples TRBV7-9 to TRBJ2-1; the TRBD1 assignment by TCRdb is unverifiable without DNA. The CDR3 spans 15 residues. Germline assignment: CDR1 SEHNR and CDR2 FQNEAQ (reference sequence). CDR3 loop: CASSLGTATWNEQFF.

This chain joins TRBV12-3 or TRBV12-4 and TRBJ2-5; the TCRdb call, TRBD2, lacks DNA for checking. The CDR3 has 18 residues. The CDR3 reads CASSLVVTGTLRVETQYF.

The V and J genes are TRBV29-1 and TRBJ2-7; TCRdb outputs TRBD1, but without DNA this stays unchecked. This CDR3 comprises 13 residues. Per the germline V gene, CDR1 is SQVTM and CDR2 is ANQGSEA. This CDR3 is CSVEGDLSYEQYF.

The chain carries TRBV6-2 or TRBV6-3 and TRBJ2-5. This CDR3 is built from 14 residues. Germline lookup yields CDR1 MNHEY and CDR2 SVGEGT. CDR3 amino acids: CASRRHGYQETQYF.

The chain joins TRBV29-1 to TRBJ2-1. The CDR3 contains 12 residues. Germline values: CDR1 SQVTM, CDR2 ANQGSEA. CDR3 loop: CSVEGQNHEQFF.

The CDR3 region is CASSDVRGGPNTEAFF. V is TRBV9 and J is TRBJ1-1. The length of the CDR3 is 16 residues. The germline V gene encodes CDR1 SGDLS and CDR2 YYNGEE.

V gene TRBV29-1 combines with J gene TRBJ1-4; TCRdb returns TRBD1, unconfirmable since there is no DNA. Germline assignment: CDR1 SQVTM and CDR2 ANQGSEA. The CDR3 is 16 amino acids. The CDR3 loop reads CSVERGGGSLNEKLFF.

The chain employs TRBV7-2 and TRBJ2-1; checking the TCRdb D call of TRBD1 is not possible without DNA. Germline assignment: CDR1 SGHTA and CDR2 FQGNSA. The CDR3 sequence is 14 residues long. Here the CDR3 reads CASSPDTGVPEQFF.